This T cell receptor (beta chain) was captured by sequencing in a study of OX40 agonist ivuxolimab in advanced cancers. As for the study in general: The group had a mean age of roughly 56 years, ranged from 23 to 79, and was 80% to 85% male. Study conclusions and caveats: At doses 0.1 to 3.0 mg/kg, CD4+ and CD8+ clones expanded. In general, CD8+ T cells held more expanded clones than CD4+ did, on average.

Only in-frame clones appear in the TCRdb table, and some are missing; sequencing was by immunoSEQ multiplex PCR. Among about 84,000 clones listed, 85% to 95% were seen once. CDR3 length: 15 amino acids. Germline loops: CDR1 MNHNS, CDR2 SASEGT. With 1 base removed from V and 3 bases from J, the gap between germline ends came to 13 bases. Points on this clone: No antigen is known for it.

This chain connects TRBV6-1 to TRBJ2-7; D gene ambiguous. This sequence originates from an adult with an advanced solid tumor such as melanoma, head and neck, liver or kidney cancer. This specimen was CD4+ or CD8+ T cells sorted from blood, taken in a trial of the OX40 agonist ivuxolimab. The CDR3: CASSEDALPGYEQYF. The DNA of the CDR3 is TGTGCCAGCAGTGAAGATGCCCTCCCGGGCTACGAGCAGTACTTC.